These 21 T cell receptor beta chains share one sample of origin, sequenced in a study of cytomegalovirus exposure and HLA in healthy donors. The PCR employed 60 Vbeta primers together with 13 Jbeta primers. Method: immunoSEQ multiplex PCR; TCRdb's copy keeps in-frame clones and lacks some. The table lists about 130,000 clones, roughly 81% of them singletons. Input material: PBMCs. These receptor sequences come from a woman aged 25 to 39 in good health and CMV-seronegative.

The chain employs TRBV5-5 and TRBJ1-2; the match to TRBD1 covers 10 bases. Germline-derived CDR1 and CDR2 are SGHKS and YYEKEE (reference sequence). The CDR3 is 15 amino acids. V shed 4 bases and J 4 bases; nucleotides not matched to a gene: 7. CDR3 nucleotide sequence: TGTGCCAGCAGCCAGGGACAGGGGATTAGCTATGGCTACACCTTC. Encoded protein: CASSQGQGISYGYTF.

The chain recombines TRBV9 with TRBJ2-1; D might be TRBD1 (5 bases). The CDR3 is 15 residues long. Deletions cut 0 bases from V and 9 bases from J, with 16 bases between. Germline values: CDR1 SGDLS, CDR2 YYNGEE. Here the CDR3 DNA reads TGTGCCAGCAGCGTAGTTGGGTCAGGGCACGTTGAGCAGTTCTTC. Protein product: CASSVVGSGHVEQFF.

The V gene is TRBV19, the J gene TRBJ1-5, with D tentatively TRBD1 (5 bases). The V end lost 4 bases, the J end lost 0 bases, and 16 bases lay between the germline ends. There are 17 residues in the CDR3. CDR1 LNHDA and CDR2 SQIVND come from the germline V gene (reference sequence). CDR3 loop: CASSNQGRYYSNQPQHF. DNA of the CDR3: TGTGCCAGTAGTAACCAGGGCCGATATTATAGCAATCAGCCCCAGCATTTT.

This clone was found a few times. V is TRBV6-1 and J is TRBJ1-5, with 7 bases identical to TRBD1. Germline V gene sequence: CDR1 MNHNS, CDR2 SASEGT. The J segment lost 4 bases and the V segment lost 7 bases, leaving 7 bases of the junction unmatched. This CDR3 is built from 14 residues. CDR3 amino acids: CASMRGTENQPQHF. The CDR3 DNA sequence: TGTGCCAGCATGAGAGGGACAGAAAATCAGCCCCAGCATTTT.

The V and J genes are TRBV4-1 and TRBJ1-5; D gene unclear. This CDR3 comprises 15 residues. The germline V gene encodes CDR1 MGHRA and CDR2 YSYEKL. V shed 4 bases and J shed 0 bases, with 10 bases lying between them. This chain's CDR3 is CASSPTVVSNQPQHF. For the CDR3, the DNA is TGCGCCAGCAGCCCTACGGTTGTTAGCAATCAGCCCCAGCATTTT.

The V call is TRBV27, the J call TRBJ2-7; no clear D. The CDR3 length is 14 residues. The ends were cut back, 0 bases at V and 6 bases at J, with 12 bases in the middle. Germline CDR1 reads MNHEY; CDR2 reads SMNVEV (reference sequence). CDR3 nucleotide sequence: TGTGCCAGCAGTTTATCGCCGGTCCCTCTCGAGCAGTACTTC. As protein: CASSLSPVPLEQYF.

For this clone: Other DNA sequences of this sample code for an identical CDR3. This chain joins TRBV18 and TRBJ2-5; D may be TRBD1 (5 bases). This CDR3 comprises 13 residues. V lost 3 bases and J 2 bases, leaving 7 bases between the germline ends. Germline CDR1 reads KGHSH; CDR2 reads LQKENI. CDR3 bases: TGTGCCAGCTCACCGCGACAGCAAGAGACCCAGTACTTC. Amino acids: CASSPRQQETQYF.

The genes are TRBV5-1 and TRBJ1-1; no definite D call. Trimming pared 4 bases from V and 0 bases from J, leaving 10 bases between. Germline-derived CDR1 and CDR2 are SGHRS and YFSETQ. The CDR3 is made up of 14 amino acids. CDR3 sequence: CASSEVQLNTEAFF. CDR3 nucleotide sequence: TGCGCCAGCAGCGAGGTACAACTGAACACTGAAGCTTTCTTT.

V and J are TRBV28 and TRBJ2-4; maybe TRBD1 (6 bases). Germline V gene data show CDR1 as MDHEN and CDR2 as SYDVKM. The length of the CDR3 is 16 residues. The V gene lost 5 bases and the J gene lost 8 bases, with 22 bases spanning the gap. As DNA, the CDR3 is TGTGCCAGCAGTCCTCATCCACAGGGTTTGTGGGACATTCAGTACTTC. It codes for CASSPHPQGLWDIQYF.

CDR3: CASSFLGVNTEAFF. The CDR3 bases are TGCGCCAGCAGCTTTTTAGGGGTGAACACTGAAGCTTTCTTT. The chain couples TRBV5-1 to TRBJ1-1; maybe TRBD1 (5 bases). The CDR3 is made up of 14 amino acids. Germline values: CDR1 SGHRS, CDR2 YFSETQ. V gave up 2 bases and J gave up 0 bases, with 8 bases separating them. The full variable domain, in which reference TRBV5-1 and TRBJ1-1 provide the parts outside the CDR3, is KAGVTQTPRYLIKTRGQQVTLSCSPISGHRSVSWYQQTPGQGLQFLFEYFSETQRNKGNFPGRFSGRQFSNSRSEMNVSTLELGDSALYLCASSFLGVNTEAFFGQGTRLTVV.

This sequence joins TRBV4-1 and TRBJ2-7, with 7 bases aligning to TRBD2. The V segment lost 8 bases and the J segment 2 bases; nucleotides outside the gene matches: 3. The CDR3 contains 12 residues. Germline-derived CDR1 and CDR2 are MGHRA and YSYEKL. The CDR3 nucleotides are TGCGCCAGCGCGGGAGACCCCTACGAGCAGTACTTC. It codes for CASAGDPYEQYF.

This clone was seen a single time. The gene calls are TRBV7-2 and TRBJ2-7; 11 nucleotides match TRBD2. CDR1 SGHTA and CDR2 FQGNSA come from the germline V gene. V was clipped by 1 base and J by 3 bases; unmatched bases: 2. CDR3 size: 15 residues. This CDR3 is CASSLVAGGIYEQYF. The CDR3 coding sequence is TGTGCCAGCAGCTTAGTAGCGGGAGGGATCTACGAGCAGTACTTC.

This chain connects TRBV19 to TRBJ2-1; 9 bases fit TRBD1. The V gene end was trimmed by 7 bases and the J gene end by 0 bases; junction bases not matched to a gene: 13. The CDR3 is made up of 18 amino acids. Germline CDR1 LNHDA, CDR2 SQIVND (reference sequence). The CDR3 DNA reads TGTGCCAGTACCCCATCGACCGGGACAGGGAGCTCCTACAATGAGCAGTTCTTC. It is translated as CASTPSTGTGSSYNEQFF.

The genes are TRBV9 and TRBJ2-7, with 7 bases that match TRBD1. J lost 3 bases, V lost 3 bases, and 9 bases had no gene match. Germline values: CDR1 SGDLS, CDR2 YYNGEE. This CDR3 comprises 15 residues. For the CDR3, the DNA is TGTGCCAGCAGCGAGGGGGCAGGGACCTACTACGAGCAGTACTTC. It codes for CASSEGAGTYYEQYF.

V usage is TRBV2 and J usage is TRBJ1-4, with 7 nucleotides matching TRBD1. This CDR3 region has 14 residues. The germline V gene has CDR1 SNHLY and CDR2 FYNNEI. V shed 3 bases, J shed 8 bases, and the junction held 6 bases outside the gene matches. The CDR3 spells CASSDGRGQEKLFF. CDR3 sequence (DNA): TGTGCCAGCAGTGACGGACGGGGACAGGAAAAACTGTTTTTT.

V gene TRBV18 combines with J gene TRBJ2-7, with 14 nucleotides matching TRBD2. The V gene end was trimmed by 0 bases and the J gene end by 4 bases; junction bases not matched to a gene: 2. The CDR3 runs to 16 residues. Germline V CDR1 and CDR2: KGHSH, LQKENI. The CDR3 DNA reads as TGTGCCAGCTCACCACCGGGACTAGCGGGGGTGTACGAGCAGTACTTC. Protein: CASSPPGLAGVYEQYF.

This clone was seen a handful of times. The rearrangement links TRBV5-1 to TRBJ2-1; 10 bases are shared with TRBD2. From germline, CDR1 is SGHRS and CDR2 YFSETQ. The junction had 5 bases not matched to a gene; V was cut back by 5 bases and J by 9 bases. This CDR3 is 13 amino acids long. The CDR3 DNA sequence: TGCGCCAGCAGTCAGCGGGAGGGTGGTGAGCAGTTCTTC. This encodes CASSQREGGEQFF.

The rearrangement uses TRBV19 and TRBJ1-1, with D possibly matching TRBD1 (5 bases). The germline V and J ends were trimmed by 9 bases and 9 bases, with 14 bases remaining between them. CDR1 LNHDA and CDR2 SQIVND come from the germline V gene (reference sequence). The CDR3 length is 11 residues. CDR3 DNA: TGTGCCAGCCAGAAAGGGGTTCAAGCTTTCTTT. This translates into CASQKGVQAFF.

The chain employs TRBV2 and TRBJ2-2, with 7 bases aligning to TRBD1. After removal of 6 bases from V and 6 bases from J, the junction contained 7 bases not matched to a gene. Germline values: CDR1 SNHLY, CDR2 FYNNEI. The CDR3 length is 14 residues. The CDR3 nucleotides are TGTGCCAGCAGGAGAGACAGGGTTGCCGGGGAGCTGTTTTTT. Protein product: CASRRDRVAGELFF.

The chain uses TRBV28 and TRBJ1-2; D is perhaps TRBD1 (5 bases). CDR1 and CDR2 (germline): MDHEN, SYDVKM. The CDR3 loop spans 16 amino acids. Trimming pared 5 bases from V and 5 bases from J, leaving 21 bases between. CDR3 DNA: TGTGCCAGCAGTATCCATCCAGGGTCTCTTGGATATGGCTACACCTTC. Its protein is CASSIHPGSLGYGYTF.

About this clone itself: At one of its ends the junction is not consistent with the germline gene, which may arise from a read error. The chain couples TRBV7-9 to TRBJ2-7, with D possibly being TRBD1 or TRBD2 (7 bases each). Germline-derived CDR1 and CDR2 are SEHNR and FQNEAQ (reference sequence). The CDR3 contains 13 residues. CDR3 in DNA: TGTTCCAGCAGCAGGGGGGGAACCTACGAGCAGTACTTC. As protein: CSSSRGGTYEQYF.